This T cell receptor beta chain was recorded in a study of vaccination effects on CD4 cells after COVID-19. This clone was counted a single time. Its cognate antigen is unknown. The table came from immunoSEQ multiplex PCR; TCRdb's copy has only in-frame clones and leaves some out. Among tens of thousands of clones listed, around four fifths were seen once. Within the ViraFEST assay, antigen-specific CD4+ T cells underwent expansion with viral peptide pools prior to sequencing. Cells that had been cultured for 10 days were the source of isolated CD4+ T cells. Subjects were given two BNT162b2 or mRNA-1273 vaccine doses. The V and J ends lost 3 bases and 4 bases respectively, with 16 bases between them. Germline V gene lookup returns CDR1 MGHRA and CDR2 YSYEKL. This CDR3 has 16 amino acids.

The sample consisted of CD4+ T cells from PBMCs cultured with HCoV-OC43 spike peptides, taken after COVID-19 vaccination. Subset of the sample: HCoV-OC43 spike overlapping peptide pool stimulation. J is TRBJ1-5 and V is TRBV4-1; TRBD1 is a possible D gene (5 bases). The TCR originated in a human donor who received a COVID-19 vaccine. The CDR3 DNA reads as TGCGCCAGCAGCCACGCACCGGGACGGAAAAATCAGCCCCAGCATTTT. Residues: CASSHAPGRKNQPQHF.